Reported below is one TCR beta chain. What it binds is not known. Assay: immunoSEQ multiplex PCR; the TCRdb copy retains only in-frame clones and omits some. The sample has 110,000 or so clones, nearly 90% seen once. This sample is part of a study of T cell responses to AZD1222 COVID-19 vaccine. The study, taken as a whole, reports: White British people made up most donors, females outnumbered males, and clonal diversity was possibly underestimated. The study sampled repertoires only after the peak T cell response. Targeting of unmutated variant regions was reportedly seen in nearly half of spike-specific TCRs.

The receptor comes from an adult who received the AZD1222 COVID-19 vaccine. The specimen comprised peripheral blood, sampled 28 days after the second AZD1222 dose.

CDR3 in DNA: TGTGCCAGCAGATCTAGCCTCTACAATGAGCAGTTCTTC. This gives the protein CASRSSLYNEQFF. This chain connects TRBV6-5 to TRBJ2-1; TRBD2 is a possible D gene (5 bases). Germline V CDR1 and CDR2: MNHEY, SVGAGI. This CDR3 spans 13 amino acids. V was cut by 6 bases and J by 3 bases, with 9 bases left in between.